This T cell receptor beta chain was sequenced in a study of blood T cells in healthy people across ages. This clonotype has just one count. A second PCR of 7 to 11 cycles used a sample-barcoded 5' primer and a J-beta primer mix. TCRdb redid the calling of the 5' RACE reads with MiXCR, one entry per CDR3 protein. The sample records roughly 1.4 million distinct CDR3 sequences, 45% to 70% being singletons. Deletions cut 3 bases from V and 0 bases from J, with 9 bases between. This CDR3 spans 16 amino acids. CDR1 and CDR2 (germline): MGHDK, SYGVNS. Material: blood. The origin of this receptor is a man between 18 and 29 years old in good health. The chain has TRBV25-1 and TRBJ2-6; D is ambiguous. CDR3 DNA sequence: TGTGCCAGCAGTGATACAGCCAGCTCTGGGGCCAACGTCCTGACTTTC. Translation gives CASSDTASSGANVLTF.